What follows are 4 T cell receptor beta chains derived from one specimen sequenced in a study of T cell responses to AZD1222 COVID-19 vaccine (dated by TCRdb to the early 2020s). Library preparation employed the immunoSEQ multiplex PCR assay. Sourced from immuneACCESS, this table was stored by TCRdb with only in-frame sequences that have V and J called. A share of the clones is absent; for the studies checked, an unresolved V gene accounts for under half, and the remainder has no known explanation. The sample table lists 100,000 to 150,000 clones, 75% to 95% of them with a count of one. More than 2.5% of the sample belongs to the ten largest clones. Explained via the paper, the time point label denotes: baseline before first vaccination. Specimen: peripheral blood, collected on day 0 of AZD1222 vaccination. These receptors all come from an adult in good health.

The chain combines TRBV24-1 with TRBJ2-3, with TRBD2 matching over 9 bases. Germline loops: CDR1 KGHDR, CDR2 SFDVKD. Trimming cost V 4 bases and J 5 bases; bases outside gene matches: 6. The CDR3 loop spans 15 amino acids. Here the CDR3 DNA reads TGTGCCACCAGTGACACTAGCGGGCTGGGAGATACGCAGTATTTT. Translation gives CATSDTSGLGDTQYF.

V is TRBV12-5 and J is TRBJ2-1, with D tentatively TRBD2 (5 bases). The ends were cut back, 0 bases at V and 3 bases at J, with 12 bases in the middle. Per the germline V gene, CDR1 is LGHNT and CDR2 is FRNRAP. This CDR3 region has 16 residues. The DNA of the CDR3 is TGTGCTAGTGGTTTGGTACTTGATAGCGACTACAATGAGCAGTTCTTC. It codes for CASGLVLDSDYNEQFF. Using reference TRBV12-5 and TRBJ2-1 for the parts outside the CDR3, the full variable domain is DARVTQTPRHKVTEMGQEVTMRCQPILGHNTVFWYRQTMMQGLELLAYFRNRAPLDDSGMPKDRFSAEMPDATLATLKIQPSEPRDSAVYFCASGLVLDSDYNEQFFGPGTRLTVL.

V gene TRBV18 combines with J gene TRBJ2-7; D may be TRBD1 or TRBD2 (5 bases each). Germline values: CDR1 KGHSH, CDR2 LQKENI. The V gene lost 2 bases and the J gene lost 1 base, with 12 bases spanning the gap. CDR3 length equals 15 residues. The CDR3 reads CASSPEGLLSYEQYF. CDR3 bases: TGTGCCAGCTCACCAGAGGGGTTACTATCCTACGAGCAGTACTTC.

The chain combines TRBV10-3 with TRBJ2-1; D is unclear. CDR3 length equals 14 residues. Trimming removed 0 bases at V and 5 bases at J, with 8 bases between. Germline CDR1 reads ENHRY; CDR2 reads SYGVKD. CDR3 in amino acids: CAISESARNNEQFF. The DNA for the CDR3 is TGTGCCATCAGTGAGTCAGCAAGGAACAATGAGCAGTTCTTC.